The 27 T cell receptor beta chains given below trace back to one sample, sequenced in a study of Ad26.COV2.S vaccination and SARS-CoV-2 variants. The treatment is: some 20 received Ad26.COV2.S at low or high dose, single or two shots; about 5 received placebo; per-sample allocation not given. Collection of samples fell on day 63 after the first vaccine or placebo injection. The assay was immunoSEQ multiplex PCR, and TCRdb's table has in-frame clones only and misses some. This table holds 300,000 to 400,000 clones, 75% to 90% found once. The source material was peripheral blood, sampled in a trial of Ad26.COV2.S vaccine versus placebo. Receptors originate from a person aged 18-65 years who received the Ad26.COV2.S COVID-19 vaccine or a placebo.

The rearrangement links TRBV27 to TRBJ2-3; 10 bases map to TRBD2. Germline V gene data show CDR1 as MNHEY and CDR2 as SMNVEV (reference sequence). This CDR3 region has 16 residues. After removal of 4 bases from V and 2 bases from J, the junction contained 6 bases not matched to a gene. Written as DNA, the CDR3 is TGTGCCAGCAGTTCGATACTAGCGGGGTACACAGATACGCAGTATTTT. Its translation: CASSSILAGYTDTQYF.

This chain joins TRBV28 and TRBJ2-7; D gene unclear. V was trimmed by 4 bases and J by 2 bases, leaving 12 bases between them. Germline V CDR1 and CDR2: MDHEN, SYDVKM. The CDR3 loop spans 14 amino acids. CDR3 DNA sequence: TGTGCCAGCAGTTCCCCCCCGAAGGCCTACGAGCAGTACGTC. Amino acids: CASSSPPKAYEQYV.

The gene calls are TRBV5-1 and TRBJ2-3; 10 nucleotides align to TRBD2. In germline, CDR1 is SGHRS, CDR2 YFSETQ. V was pared by 0 bases and J by 6 bases, with 7 bases of the junction left unmatched. The CDR3 totals 16 residues. The CDR3 here is CASSLGRGLASDTQYF. The CDR3 DNA reads TGCGCCAGCAGCTTGGGACGGGGACTAGCGTCGGATACGCAGTATTTT. The full variable domain, completed using reference TRBV5-1 and TRBJ2-3, is KAGVTQTPRYLIKTRGQQVTLSCSPISGHRSVSWYQQTPGQGLQFLFEYFSETQRNKGNFPGRFSGRQFSNSRSEMNVSTLELGDSALYLCASSLGRGLASDTQYFGPGTRLTVL.

The chain joins TRBV7-2 to TRBJ1-1; TRBD1 is a possible D gene (6 bases). The V gene's germline CDR1 is SGHTA and CDR2 FQGNSA. This CDR3 has 16 residues. Trimming cost V 5 bases and J 5 bases, with 21 bases left between them. The CDR3 loop is CASSLQGPTGGTEAFF. The CDR3 region has the DNA TGTGCCAGCAGCCTCCAAGGTCCGACAGGTGGAACTGAAGCTTTCTTT.

This clone showed up just once. The CDR3 loop is CASMTGMNTEAFF. For the CDR3, the DNA is TGTGCCAGCATGACAGGGATGAACACTGAAGCTTTCTTT. The J gene is TRBJ1-1, the V gene TRBV27; 7 bases fit TRBD1. The CDR3 runs 13 residues. The germline V gene encodes CDR1 MNHEY and CDR2 SMNVEV (reference sequence). The V segment lost 7 bases and the J segment 0 bases; nucleotides outside the gene matches: 2.

V is TRBV24-1 and J is TRBJ2-5; either TRBD1 or TRBD2 may supply D (7 bases each). V was pared by 2 bases and J by 3 bases, with 12 bases between. The V gene's germline CDR1 is KGHDR and CDR2 SFDVKD. The CDR3 spans 15 residues. The CDR3 DNA follows: TGTGCCACCAGTGATTGGGCAGGGGGGGAAGAGACCCAGTACTTC. It codes for CATSDWAGGEETQYF.

This chain connects TRBV12-3 or TRBV12-4 to TRBJ1-5; possible D gene TRBD1, 6 bases. With 6 bases removed from V and 7 bases from J, the gap between germline ends came to 10 bases. This CDR3 has 12 residues. The CDR3 region is CASRYRVQPQHF. The DNA for the CDR3 is TGTGCCAGCAGATACAGGGTCCAGCCCCAGCATTTT.

This clone showed up just a few times. The V and J genes are TRBV6-6 and TRBJ1-6, with unresolved D. Trimming removed 4 bases from V and 6 bases from J, with 16 bases in between. This CDR3 spans 16 amino acids. Germline loops: CDR1 MNHNY, CDR2 SVGAGI (reference sequence). CDR3 nucleotides: TGTGCCAGCAGTTTCGACCCCGTGACCAGTAATTCACCCCTCCACTTT. It yields the protein CASSFDPVTSNSPLHF.

The chain recombines TRBV2 with TRBJ2-1; D is unclear. Trimming left V 8 bases short and J 8 bases short, with 7 bases between. This CDR3 comprises 10 residues. Germline loops: CDR1 SNHLY, CDR2 FYNNEI. CDR3 in DNA: TGTGCCAGCGATGGACATGAGCAGTTCTTC. This codes for CASDGHEQFF.

V is TRBV2 and J is TRBJ2-1; D could derive from TRBD1 or TRBD2 (7 bases each). The CDR3 sequence is 17 residues long. The ends were cut back, 7 bases at V and 0 bases at J, with 19 bases in the middle. Germline CDR1 is SNHLY and CDR2 is FYNNEI. The DNA of the CDR3 is TGTGCCAGCACCCTCCAGGGGGGGACAAGCTCCTACAATGAGCAGTTCTTC. It is translated as CASTLQGGTSSYNEQFF.

This CDR3 is CASSQGLAGYYEQYV. As DNA, the CDR3 is TGTGCCAGCAGCCAGGGACTAGCGGGGTACTACGAGCAGTACGTC. The V call is TRBV6-2 or TRBV6-3, the J call TRBJ2-7, with 13 bases fitting TRBD2. This CDR3 region has 15 residues. V shed 6 bases and J 3 bases; nucleotides not matched to a gene: 5. The V gene's germline CDR1 is MNHEY and CDR2 SVGEGT.

The rearrangement links TRBV15 to TRBJ1-6, with TRBD1 as a possible D gene (6 bases). Trimming pared 3 bases from V and 9 bases from J, leaving 9 bases between. The CDR3 has 13 residues. Germline V gene sequence: CDR1 LNHNV, CDR2 YYDKDF (reference sequence). CDR3 nucleotide sequence: TGTGCCACCAGCAGCACAGGGACTTCACCCCTCCACTTT. Translated, it gives CATSSTGTSPLHF.

The chain recombines TRBV9 with TRBJ1-2, with TRBD1 identical over 11 bases. V shed 0 bases and J 8 bases; nucleotides not matched to a gene: 12. CDR3 length: 17 residues. Germline assignment: CDR1 SGDLS and CDR2 YYNGEE. CDR3 in amino acids: CASSVAEGQGAFGGYTF. The DNA for the CDR3 is TGTGCCAGCAGCGTAGCGGAAGGACAGGGGGCATTCGGCGGCTACACCTTC.

V gene TRBV7-2 combines with J gene TRBJ2-1, with D tentatively TRBD1 (5 bases). The V gene's germline CDR1 is SGHTA and CDR2 FQGNSA. The CDR3 length is 14 residues. Deletions cut 5 bases from V and 5 bases from J, with 13 bases between. CDR3 amino acids: CASSQTADHNEQFF. The CDR3 DNA reads as TGTGCCAGCAGCCAGACAGCTGATCACAATGAGCAGTTCTTC. Together with reference TRBV7-2 and TRBJ2-1, the CDR3 gives the full variable domain: GAGVSQSPSNKVTEKGKDVELRCDPISGHTALYWYRQSLGQGLEFLIYFQGNSAPDKSGLPSDRFSAERTGGSVSTLTIQRTQQEDSAVYLCASSQTADHNEQFFGPGTRLTVL.

J is TRBJ2-6 and V is TRBV4-3; 7 bases map to TRBD1. Germline V lookup: CDR1 LGHNA, CDR2 YSLEER. V lost 4 bases, J lost 1 base, and 7 bases stayed unmatched. CDR3 size: 17 residues. CDR3 DNA: TGCGCCAGCAGCCGAGACAGGGCAGCTTCTGGGGCCAACGTCCTGACTTTC. Translated: CASSRDRAASGANVLTF.

This clone is a singleton in its sample. The chain has TRBV19 and TRBJ1-1; no reliable D call. The CDR3 is 14 amino acids. V lost 3 bases and J 5 bases, leaving 13 bases between the germline ends. Germline V gene lookup returns CDR1 LNHDA and CDR2 SQIVND (reference sequence). In DNA, the CDR3 is TGTGCCAGTAGTATTCTCGACGGGAGGACTGAAGCTTTCTTT. This translates into CASSILDGRTEAFF.

The V gene is TRBV4-1, the J gene TRBJ1-1; D remains ambiguous. V was cut by 4 bases and J by 4 bases, with 13 bases left in between. This CDR3 spans 14 amino acids. Per the germline V gene, CDR1 is MGHRA and CDR2 is YSYEKL. CDR3 residues: CASSPYGEGTEAFF. The DNA of the CDR3 is TGCGCCAGCAGCCCCTACGGAGAGGGCACTGAAGCTTTCTTT.

The chain uses TRBV29-1 and TRBJ1-3; 9 positions agree with TRBD1. The CDR3 runs to 14 residues. From germline, CDR1 is SQVTM and CDR2 ANQGSEA. Trimming removed 6 bases from V and 2 bases from J; junction bases left unmatched: 5. The CDR3 DNA reads as TGCAGCGTAGAGACAGGGGGAACTGGAAACACCATATATTTT. Protein product: CSVETGGTGNTIYF.

V usage is TRBV12-3 or TRBV12-4 and J usage is TRBJ1-3, with 7 bases fitting TRBD1. This CDR3 comprises 13 residues. The trim removed 6 bases at V and 7 bases at J, leaving 6 bases unmatched. CDR3 sequence: CASRVGQLNTIYF. In DNA, the CDR3 is TGTGCCAGCAGGGTGGGACAGTTGAACACCATATATTTT.

The V and J genes are TRBV7-2 and TRBJ2-2, with TRBD2 as a possible D gene (5 bases). The CDR3 extends over 13 amino acids. CDR1 is SGHTA, CDR2 FQGNSA, per germline. With 8 bases removed from V and 4 bases from J, the gap between germline ends came to 11 bases. The CDR3 protein is CASRSSRTGELFF. DNA of the CDR3: TGTGCCAGCCGGTCTAGCCGCACCGGGGAGCTGTTTTTT.

The chain recombines TRBV10-1 with TRBJ1-1; 8 bases are shared with TRBD1. Germline CDR1 is WNHNN and CDR2 is SYGVQD (reference sequence). Trimming removed 0 bases from V and 4 bases from J; junction bases left unmatched: 13. The CDR3 consists of 18 residues. The CDR3 region has the DNA TGCGCCAGCAGTGAGTCGATGGTCCAGGGGGCTGGGGGCACTGAAGCTTTCTTT. Its translation: CASSESMVQGAGGTEAFF.

The V call is TRBV19, the J call TRBJ1-1; TRBD1 matches 7 bases. V gave up 3 bases and J gave up 1 base; unmatched junction bases: 5. Germline CDR1 LNHDA, CDR2 SQIVND (reference sequence). The CDR3 is made up of 15 amino acids. The CDR3 reads CASSMLRTGNTEAFF. The CDR3 DNA reads as TGTGCCAGTAGTATGTTACGGACAGGGAACACTGAAGCTTTCTTT.

The chain employs TRBV12-3 or TRBV12-4 and TRBJ2-3; perhaps TRBD1 as D (5 bases). The CDR3 length is 12 residues. V was cut by 7 bases and J by 4 bases, with 9 bases left in between. The CDR3 reads CASTTRADTQYF. The DNA for the CDR3 is TGTGCCAGCACCACCAGGGCAGATACGCAGTATTTT.

The rearrangement uses TRBV9 and TRBJ1-1, with D unresolved. The V end was cut by 3 bases, the J end by 3 bases, with 12 bases between. Per the germline V gene, CDR1 is SGDLS and CDR2 is YYNGEE. The CDR3 spans 14 residues. The CDR3 nucleotides read TGTGCCAGCAGCGCGACGGATGGCTACACTGAAGCTTTCTTT. The encoded protein is CASSATDGYTEAFF.

This chain links TRBV6-2 or TRBV6-3 with TRBJ2-3; 14 nucleotides line up with TRBD2. Germline V gene sequence: CDR1 MNHEY, CDR2 SVGEGT. With 5 bases clipped from V and 3 bases from J, the junction kept 10 bases outside the gene matches. CDR3 size: 18 residues. The CDR3 coding sequence is TGTGCCAGCAGTCTCGTCTCGACTAGCGGGAGGGGTACAGATACGCAGTATTTT. Translated: CASSLVSTSGRGTDTQYF.

CDR3 in DNA: TGCGCCAGCAGCTTTACTAGCGGAAGCACAGATACGCAGTATTTT. Protein product: CASSFTSGSTDTQYF. The V call is TRBV5-1, the J call TRBJ2-3; 8 nucleotides agree with TRBD2. The germline V gene encodes CDR1 SGHRS and CDR2 YFSETQ. With 2 bases clipped from V and 0 bases from J, the junction kept 2 bases outside the gene matches. The CDR3 length is 15 residues.

The chain joins TRBV19 to TRBJ1-3; D call uncertain. The germline V and J ends were trimmed by 6 bases and 2 bases, with 5 bases remaining between them. The CDR3 loop spans 12 amino acids. Germline CDR1 and CDR2: LNHDA and SQIVND (reference sequence). CDR3 in amino acids: CASRSPGNTIYF. CDR3 DNA sequence: TGTGCCAGTAGATCGCCTGGAAACACCATATATTTT.